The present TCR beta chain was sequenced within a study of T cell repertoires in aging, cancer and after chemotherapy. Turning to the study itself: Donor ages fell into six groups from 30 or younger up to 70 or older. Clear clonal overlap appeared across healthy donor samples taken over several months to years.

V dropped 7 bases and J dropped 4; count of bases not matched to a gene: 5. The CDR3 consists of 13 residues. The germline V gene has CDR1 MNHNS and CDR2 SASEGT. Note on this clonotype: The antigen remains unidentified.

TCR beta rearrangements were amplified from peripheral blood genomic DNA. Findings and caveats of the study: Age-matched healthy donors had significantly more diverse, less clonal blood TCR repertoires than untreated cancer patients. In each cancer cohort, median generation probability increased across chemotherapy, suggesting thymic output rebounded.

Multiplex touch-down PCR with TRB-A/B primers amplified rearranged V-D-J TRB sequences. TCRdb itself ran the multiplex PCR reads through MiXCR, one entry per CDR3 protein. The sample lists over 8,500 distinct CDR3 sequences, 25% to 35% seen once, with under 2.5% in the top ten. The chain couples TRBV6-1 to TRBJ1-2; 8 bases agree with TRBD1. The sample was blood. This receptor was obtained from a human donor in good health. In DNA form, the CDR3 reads TGTGCCAGCATCCAGACAGGGGCCTATGGCTACACCTTC. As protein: CASIQTGAYGYTF.